This TCR beta chain was captured in a study of blood T cell repertoires in COVID-19. Study information: Sites in the United States, Italy and Spain provided acute and convalescent COVID-19 samples.

Germline values: CDR1 LNHDA, CDR2 SQIVND (reference sequence). This CDR3 is 14 amino acids long. V was clipped by 7 bases and J by 6 bases, with 16 bases between them. Per the original data handling: Reference gene primer amplification gave nucleated cell count estimates. The assay was immunoSEQ multiplex PCR, and TCRdb's table has in-frame clones only and misses some. The DNA was the basis for D and trimming; V, J and clone size are from that table. This sample yields 86,000 or so clones, of which 90% to 95% are seen a single time; about 2% belongs to the top ten. This chain links TRBV19 with TRBJ1-5, with D unclear. This receptor was obtained from a woman aged 45-59 years in a cohort sampled during active COVID-19. Sequencing input: peripheral blood. CDR3 sequence: CASTLPGDTQPQHF. DNA for the CDR3: TGTGCCAGTACCCTCCCCGGGGATACTCAGCCCCAGCATTTT.